This TCR beta chain was sequenced for a study of blood T cell repertoires in COVID-19. Study overall: COVID-19 samples collected from the United States, Italy and Spain covered acute and convalescent phases. In each case, the material was cDNA or gDNA derived from T cells, B-cell-depleted T cells, or PBMCs.

Seattle patient enrollment occurred during active infection, with longitudinal follow-up thereafter. The CDR3 covers 16 residues. The trim removed 5 bases at V and 3 bases at J, leaving 10 bases unmatched. The germline V gene has CDR1 MNHEY and CDR2 SMNVEV (reference sequence). Only in-frame clones appear in the TCRdb table, and some are missing; sequencing was by immunoSEQ multiplex PCR. The sample consists of over 35,000 clones, roughly 89% of them appearing once. The sequenced material came from peripheral blood. The sequence was obtained from a man aged 40-55 years with COVID-19, enrolled during active disease. The rearrangement links TRBV27 to TRBJ2-4; 7 positions agree with TRBD1. The CDR3 loop is CASSLTQGTVKNIQYF. The CDR3 bases are TGTGCCAGCAGTCTAACACAGGGGACCGTCAAAAACATTCAGTACTTC.